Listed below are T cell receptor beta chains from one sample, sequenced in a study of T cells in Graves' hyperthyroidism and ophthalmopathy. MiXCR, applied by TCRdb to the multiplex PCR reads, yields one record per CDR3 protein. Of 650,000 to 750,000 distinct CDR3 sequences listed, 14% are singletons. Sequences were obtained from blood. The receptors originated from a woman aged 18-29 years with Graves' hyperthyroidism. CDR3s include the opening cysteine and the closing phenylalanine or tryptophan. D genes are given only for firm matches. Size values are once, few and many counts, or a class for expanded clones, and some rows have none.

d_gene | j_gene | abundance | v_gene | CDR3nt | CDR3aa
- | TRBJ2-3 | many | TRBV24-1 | TGTGCCACCAGTGATTGGCGGGCAGGAGATACGCAGTATTTT | CATSDWRAGDTQYF
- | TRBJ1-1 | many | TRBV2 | TGTGCCAGCAGTGACGTTGGGCTGAGGAACACTGAAGCTTTCTTT | CASSDVGLRNTEAFF
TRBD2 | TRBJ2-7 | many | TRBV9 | TGTGCCAGCAGCGTAGCCCTTACTAGCGCAGCCTACGAGCAGTACTTC | CASSVALTSAAYEQYF
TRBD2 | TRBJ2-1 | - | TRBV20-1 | TGCAGTGCTTTAAGCGGGAGGGAGAGAAATGAGCAGTTCTTC | CSALSGRERNEQFF
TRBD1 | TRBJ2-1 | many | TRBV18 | TGTGCCAGCTCCCGAGACAGGGCATCCGGTGAGCAGTTCTTC | CASSRDRASGEQFF
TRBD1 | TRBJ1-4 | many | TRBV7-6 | TGTGCCAGCAGCTTAATCCCGATGGGGGACAGAGAAAAACTGTTTTTT | CASSLIPMGDREKLFF
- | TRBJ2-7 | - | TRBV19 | TGTGCCAGTAGTATGGGACGCCGGCCCTACGAGCAGTACTTC | CASSMGRRPYEQYF
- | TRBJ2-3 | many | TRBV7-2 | TGTGCCAGCACCTTGCAGGGGCCAGATACGCAGTATTTT | CASTLQGPDTQYF
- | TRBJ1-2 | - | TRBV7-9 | TGTGCCAGCAGCGGATATTATGAGGTGGACCACTATGGCTACACCTTC | CASSGYYEVDHYGYTF
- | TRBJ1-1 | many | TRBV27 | TGTGCCAGCAGGCCATCCGGGTACACTGAAGCTTTCTTT | CASRPSGYTEAFF
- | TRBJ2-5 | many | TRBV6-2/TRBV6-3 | TGTGCCAGCAGTTACTCGAAAGGACGGGAGACCCAGTACTTC | CASSYSKGRETQYF
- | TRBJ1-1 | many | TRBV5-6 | TGTGCCAGCACCCGGACAGCCATGAACACTGAAGCTTTCTTT | CASTRTAMNTEAFF
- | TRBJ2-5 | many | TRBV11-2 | TGTGCCAGCAGCTTACAATGGGGGAATCAAGAGACCCAGTACTTC | CASSLQWGNQETQYF
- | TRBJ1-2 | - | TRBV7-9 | TGTGCCAGCAGCGAACCTGGGGGGTTCCGGGGCTACACCTTC | CASSEPGGFRGYTF
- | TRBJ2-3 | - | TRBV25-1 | TGTGCCAGCAGTGAATATGGTAACCCCACAGATACGCAGTATTTT | CASSEYGNPTDTQYF
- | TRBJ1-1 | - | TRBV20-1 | TGCAGTGCTAGACCAGGGGCACCCAACACTGAAGCTTTCTTT | CSARPGAPNTEAFF
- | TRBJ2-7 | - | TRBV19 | TGTGCCAGTAGTATAATTGGGATTGACGAGCAGTACTTC | CASSIIGIDEQYF
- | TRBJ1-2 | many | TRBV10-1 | TGCGCCAGCAGCCCGGGGAAGGGCGCGCACTATGGCTACACCTTC | CASSPGKGAHYGYTF
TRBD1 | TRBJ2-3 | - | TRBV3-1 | TGTGCCAGCAGCCCCCGGACAGGGGGGGATACGCAGTATTTT | CASSPRTGGDTQYF
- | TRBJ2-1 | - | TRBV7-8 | TGTGCCAGCCTCCAGTCTGCTTTAGGGAATGAGCAGTTCTTC | CASLQSALGNEQFF
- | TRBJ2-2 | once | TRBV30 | TGTGCCTGGAAAGGAGGGGAGTACACCGGGGAGCTGTTTTTT | CAWKGGEYTGELFF
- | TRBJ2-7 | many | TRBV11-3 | TGTGCCAGCAGCTTAGGGCTCAATTTATTTCGGGCCGACTACGAGCAGTACTTC | CASSLGLNLFRADYEQYF
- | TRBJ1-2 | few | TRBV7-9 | TGTGCCAGCAGCTCCCGGCAGAAAGTTCTCTATGGCTACACCTTC | CASSSRQKVLYGYTF
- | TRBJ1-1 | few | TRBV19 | TGTGCCAGTAGTATAGCCGGGGGCATTGAAGCTTTCTTT | CASSIAGGIEAFF
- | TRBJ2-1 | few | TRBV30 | TGTGCCTGGAGTCCGCGGAATGAGCAGTTCTTC | CAWSPRNEQFF
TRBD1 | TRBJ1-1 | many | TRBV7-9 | TGTGCCAGCAGCCCGGGGACAGGGGCCATGAACACTGAAGCTTTCTTT | CASSPGTGAMNTEAFF
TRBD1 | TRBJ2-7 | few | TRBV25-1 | TGTGCCAGCAGTGATCGCCGACCCGGGACAGCCCTCTACGAGCAGTACTTC | CASSDRRPGTALYEQYF
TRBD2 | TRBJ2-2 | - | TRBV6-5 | TGTGCCAGCAGTTATAGAGTCGAGCGGGAGATGGTCACCGGGGAGCTGTTTTTT | CASSYRVEREMVTGELFF
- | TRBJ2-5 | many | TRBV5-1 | TGCGCCAGCAGCCTACAGGGATATTCTCAAGAGACCCAGTACTTC | CASSLQGYSQETQYF
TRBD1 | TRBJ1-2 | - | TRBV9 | TGTGCCAGCAGCGAGGGGACAGGGGCTAACTATGGCTACACCTTC | CASSEGTGANYGYTF
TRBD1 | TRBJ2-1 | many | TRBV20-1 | TGCAGTGCTGGGCGACAGGGTTACAATGAGCAGTTCTTC | CSAGRQGYNEQFF
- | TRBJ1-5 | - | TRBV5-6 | TGTGCCAGCAGCCGAGGGGGTGGTGGTCAGCCCCAGCATTTT | CASSRGGGGQPQHF
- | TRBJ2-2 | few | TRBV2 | TGTGCCAGCAGTGAAGGTCGGAGCACCGGGGAGCTGTTTTTT | CASSEGRSTGELFF